This TCR beta chain was recorded in a study of identical twins. TCRdb re-derived calls from the 5' RACE reads in MiXCR, one entry per CDR3 protein. The sample yields some 690,000 distinct CDR3 sequences, around 21% seen once. This clonotype appeared many times. The antigen remains undetermined. General study results and limits: Memory repertoires showed no such pattern, whereas abundant cord blood beta clonotypes carried fewer insertions. Researchers caution that invariant MAIT and iNKT cells could partly confound zero-insertion analyses.

These data were also reused for a study on T cells expressing NK-cell markers. This second study says: Seven donors tested HCMV-seropositive and one tested seronegative among the eight sequenced. These same clonotypes (in four donors) also led the CD3+CD56-NKG2C+ fraction.

This clonotype originated in a young woman in good health. The sample taken for sequencing was PBMCs.

The CDR3 region is CASRPTRTPSEKYF. The DNA for the CDR3 is TGTGCCAGCAGGCCCACCCGGACTCCGAGCGAGAAGTACTTC. V gene TRBV6-1 combines with J gene TRBJ2-5; D may be TRBD2 (5 bases). The CDR3 has 14 amino acids. Trimming pared 6 bases from V and 12 bases from J, leaving 23 bases between. Germline-derived CDR1 and CDR2 are MNHNS and SASEGT.